This TCR beta chain appears in the sequencing data of a study of beta chain features in type 1 diabetes. Overall study context: On cell yields, gender and age, patients and healthy donors were similar.

Study outcomes and limitations: Within patients, naive, central memory and Treg TCRB repertoires seemed more similar than within healthy donors. Shorter templates might be favored by PCR, and equally so in patients and in controls.

The authors reverse transcribed all of the isolated RNA, so sequencing captured expressed TCRB transcripts. Here immunoSEQ multiplex PCR was the method, and the copy in TCRdb shows in-frame clones only, minus some. The repertoire holds hundreds of thousands of clones, with roughly 31% as singletons. Only a few counts were recorded for this clone. The antigen is not known. Germline CDR1 is SGDLS and CDR2 is YYNGEE. This CDR3 contains 13 residues. Trimming pared 3 bases from V and 4 bases from J, leaving 10 bases between. CD45RO/CCR7/CD25/CD127/CD95/CD27 sorting isolated CD4+ naive, central memory, regulatory and stem cell-like memory cells.

The source of this sequence is a man aged 18 to 29 in good health. The chain recombines TRBV9 with TRBJ2-5, with a weak D call TRBD1 (5 bases). The sample consisted of naive CD4+ T cells from blood. Here the CDR3 reads CASSARVGETQYF. The CDR3 nucleotides are TGTGCCAGCAGCGCCAGGGTGGGAGAGACCCAGTACTTC.